The entry below gives a single TCR beta chain sequence along with its context. The ends were cut back, 4 bases at V and 1 base at J, with 11 bases in the middle. This CDR3 is built from 14 residues. Germline-derived CDR1 and CDR2 are SGDLS and YYNGEE. From the 5' RACE reads, TCRdb called clonotypes with MiXCR, one entry per CDR3 protein. The data contain 70,000 to 95,000 distinct CDR3 sequences, 14% to 15% of them singletons. The sample originates from a study of early T cells in non-severe SARS-CoV-2 infection. This TCR was recovered from an adult who was a healthcare worker with PCR-confirmed SARS-CoV-2 infection or an uninfected control (not recorded which). The sample comprised whole blood. The rearrangement joins TRBV9 to TRBJ1-1; no clear D. Here the CDR3 reads CASSTIDGNTEAFF. CDR3 bases: TGTGCCAGCAGCACGATAGACGGGAACACTGAAGCTTTCTTT.